This TCR beta chain was captured in a study of blood T cell repertoires in COVID-19. The length of the CDR3 is 16 residues. Unmatched junction bases numbered 11, after V lost 2 bases and J lost 5 bases. Per germline, CDR1 SGHRS and CDR2 YFSETQ. Generated by immunoSEQ multiplex PCR, the TCRdb table keeps only in-frame clones and is missing some. The sample includes about 490,000 clones, roughly 88% seen only once; the top ten take more than 3%. The sample comprised peripheral blood. This sequence originates from a human donor in a cohort sampled during active COVID-19. V is TRBV5-1 and J is TRBJ2-5; the match to TRBD2 covers 8 bases. CDR3 region: CASSFSPAGGSETQYF. DNA for the CDR3: TGCGCCAGCAGCTTTTCCCCGGCGGGGGGCAGCGAGACCCAGTACTTC.